Sequencing of this T cell receptor (beta chain) was carried out in a study of identical twins. Findings and limits, study-wide: Not following the same donors, the study drew its conclusions from cross-sectional statistical analysis.

TCRdb independently ran MiXCR on the 5' RACE reads; one entry per CDR3 protein. The sample has 400,000 or so distinct CDR3 sequences, approximately 10% seen once. Trimming removed 2 bases at V and 1 base at J, with 14 bases between. Germline CDR1 and CDR2: WSHSY and SAAADI. This CDR3 spans 16 amino acids. In regard to this clonotype: Its antigen is undetermined.

The chain is built from TRBV10-2 and TRBJ1-2, with D uncertain. The material sequenced was naive T cells sorted from blood. The sequence was collected from a woman between 45 and 65 years old in good health. Here the CDR3 DNA reads TGCGCCAGCAGTGAGGTCGGCCTACAAAATAACTATGGCTACACCTTC. Translated: CASSEVGLQNNYGYTF.